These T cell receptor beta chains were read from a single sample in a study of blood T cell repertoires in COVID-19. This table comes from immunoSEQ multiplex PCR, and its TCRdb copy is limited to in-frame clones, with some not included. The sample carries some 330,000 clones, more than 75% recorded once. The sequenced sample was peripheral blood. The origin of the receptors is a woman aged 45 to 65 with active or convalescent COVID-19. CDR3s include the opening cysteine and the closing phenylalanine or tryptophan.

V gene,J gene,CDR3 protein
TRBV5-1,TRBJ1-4,CASSLGTGGYATNEKLFF
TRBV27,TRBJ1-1,CASSLTGNTEAFF
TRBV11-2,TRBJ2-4,CASSLGPGLAKNIQYF
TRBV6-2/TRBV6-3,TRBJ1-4,CASSWRFSVGEKLFF
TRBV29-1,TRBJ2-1,CSVPTSGRRNEQFF
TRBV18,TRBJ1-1,CASLGTLNTEAFF
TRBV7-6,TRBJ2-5,CASSRWDSEGTETQYF
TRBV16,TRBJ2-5,CASSQSLAGKETQYF
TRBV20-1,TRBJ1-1,CSATRGLEAFF
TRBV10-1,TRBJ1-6,CARYRGTGLSPLHF
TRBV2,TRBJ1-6,CASSALGWDRVNSPLHF
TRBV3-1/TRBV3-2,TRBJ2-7,CASSQDPGQAREQYF
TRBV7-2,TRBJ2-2,CASSFSGSTGELFF
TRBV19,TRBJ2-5,CACRGDTETQYF
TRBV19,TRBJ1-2,CASTPTPPVGYTF
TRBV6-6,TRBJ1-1,CASSLRGDTEAFF
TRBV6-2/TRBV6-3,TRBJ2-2,CASSYSTSGNTGELFF
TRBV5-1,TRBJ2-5,CASSLGGRETQYF
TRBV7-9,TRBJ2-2,CASSLRGAESGELFF
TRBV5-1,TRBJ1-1,CASREPNTEAFF
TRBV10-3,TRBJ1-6,CAISDRAGGHNSPLHF
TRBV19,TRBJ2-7,CATSSSGLSYEQYF
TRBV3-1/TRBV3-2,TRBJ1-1,CASSQDWQGDTEAFF
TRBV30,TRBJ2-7,CAWSVQDSLYEQYF
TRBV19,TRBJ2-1,CASSITSGHNEQFF
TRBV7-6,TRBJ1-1,CASRPGQGMDTEAFF
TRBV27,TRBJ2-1,CASSSSSGEQFF
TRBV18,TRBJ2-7,CASSPGSPQGEQYF
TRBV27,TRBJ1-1,CASSKAGGGSEAFF
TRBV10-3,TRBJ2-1,CAIKGGRVYNEQFF
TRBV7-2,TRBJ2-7,CASSSGTGAVEQYF
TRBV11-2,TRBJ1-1,CASSLDRVFEAFF
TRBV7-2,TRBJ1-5,CASSLGRGTGVSNQPQHF
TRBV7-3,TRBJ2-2,CASSQAGTPNTGELFF
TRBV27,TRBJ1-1,CASSHDNRSPMNTEAFF
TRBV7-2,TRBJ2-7,CASSLGSGGGYEQYF
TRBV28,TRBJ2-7,CASSTASGSSYEQYF
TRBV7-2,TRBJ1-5,CASSLSGTDNQPQHF
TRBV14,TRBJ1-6,CASSQALESPLHF
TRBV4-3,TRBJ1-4,CASSQRGASALVTNEKLFF
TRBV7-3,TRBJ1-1,CASSLGQNTEAFF
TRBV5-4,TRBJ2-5,CASSSQTSEQETQYF
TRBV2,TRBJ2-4,CASSPQIPQNIQYF
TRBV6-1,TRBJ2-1,CASSETGTGGYNEQFF
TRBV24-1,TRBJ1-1,CATSERQGSEAFF
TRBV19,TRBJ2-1,CASSIGGTKYNEQFF
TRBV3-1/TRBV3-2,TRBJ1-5,CASSQTGKGQPQHF
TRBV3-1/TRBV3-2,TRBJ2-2,CASSQDLLTGELFF
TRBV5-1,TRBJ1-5,CASSLPFPLWGMGGYQPQHF
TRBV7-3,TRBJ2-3,CASSTGDTQYF
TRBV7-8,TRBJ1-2,CASSLGQGGGYGYTF